This T cell receptor (beta chain) emerged from a study of blood T cell repertoires in COVID-19. Study in general: Sites across the United States, Italy and Spain contributed samples from acute and convalescent COVID-19. The analysed material was cDNA or gDNA that came from T cells, B-cell-depleted T cells, or PBMCs.

Methods used by the authors: Amplifying reference gene primers gave estimates of nucleated cell counts. Data came from immunoSEQ multiplex PCR; TCRdb stores just in-frame clones and leaves some out. V and J calls plus clone size are reproduced from that table; the DNA served to infer D and trimming. Of fewer than 350,000 clones listed, approximately 89% were seen once; the top ten hold around 2.8%. Those designated as exposed participants met a COVID-19 case within 2 weeks before study entry. This clonotype originated in a middle-aged man who had been exposed to COVID-19. Sequenced: PBMCs or T cells enriched from blood (not recorded which).

CDR3 region: CASSIQGAHQPQHF. Here the CDR3 DNA reads TGTGCCAGTAGTATTCAGGGGGCCCATCAGCCCCAGCATTTT. The chain combines TRBV19 with TRBJ1-5; 8 nucleotides line up with TRBD1. V gave up 3 bases and J gave up 5 bases; unmatched junction bases: 3. The germline V gene has CDR1 LNHDA and CDR2 SQIVND (reference sequence). This CDR3 comprises 14 residues.